The 2 T cell receptor beta chains reported below all come from one sample, sequenced in a study of cytomegalovirus exposure and HLA in healthy donors. Measured with immunoSEQ multiplex PCR; TCRdb has only the in-frame clones, and not every one. Seen here are more than 75,000 clones, around 92% observed once, and the top ten hold approximately 0.67%. Material: PBMCs. These receptors were obtained from a man aged 18 to 30 in good health and CMV-seronegative.

The V call is TRBV6-1, the J call TRBJ1-2, with TRBD1 identical over 8 bases. Germline CDR1 and CDR2: MNHNS and SASEGT. The junction had 7 bases not matched to a gene; V was cut back by 0 bases and J by 4 bases. There are 16 residues in the CDR3. CDR3 region: CASSEAPGGRSYGYTF. The CDR3 DNA reads TGTGCCAGCAGTGAAGCGCCAGGGGGCCGTAGCTATGGCTACACCTTC.

This sequence joins TRBV11-3 and TRBJ2-5; maybe TRBD2 (7 bases). Germline CDR1 SGHNT, CDR2 YENEEA. This CDR3 spans 14 amino acids. Deletions cut 11 bases from V and 5 bases from J, with 21 bases between. Here the CDR3 DNA reads TGTGCCTCAACAACCCGGGGGCGGGGGGAGACCCAGTACTTC. It specifies CASTTRGRGETQYF.